Shown below are 32 T cell receptor beta chains from a single sample sequenced in a study of cytomegalovirus exposure and HLA in healthy donors. The repertoire was sequenced with immunoSEQ multiplex PCR; TCRdb's copy has only in-frame clones and lacks some. Among over 110,000 clones, 86% were seen once, and the ten largest hold under 3%. Sequenced input: PBMCs. The receptors shown here come from a man aged 18 to 35 in good health and CMV-seronegative.

The V and J genes are TRBV2 and TRBJ2-4; D may be TRBD1 (5 bases). V shed 6 bases and J shed 4 bases, with 10 bases lying between them. Per germline, CDR1 SNHLY and CDR2 FYNNEI. The length of the CDR3 is 13 residues. Here the CDR3 DNA reads TGTGCCAGCAGGGACACCCAGAAAAACATTCAGTACTTC. Translated, it gives CASRDTQKNIQYF.

The V and J genes are TRBV5-4 and TRBJ1-4, with 8 positions matching TRBD1. CDR1 is SGHNT and CDR2 is YYREEE in the germline V gene (reference sequence). Unmatched junction bases numbered 2, after V lost 4 bases and J lost 0 bases. The CDR3 sequence is 15 residues long. For the CDR3, the DNA is TGTGCCAGCAGCCCGACAGGGGCAACTAATGAAAAACTGTTTTTT. Amino acid sequence: CASSPTGATNEKLFF.

The chain joins TRBV15 to TRBJ1-6; TRBD1 aligns across 8 bases. Trimming removed 3 bases from V and 8 bases from J; junction bases left unmatched: 9. Germline V lookup: CDR1 LNHNV, CDR2 YYDKDF (reference sequence). The CDR3 contains 16 residues. The CDR3 loop is CATSSFPDRVYSPLHF. For the CDR3, the DNA is TGTGCCACCAGCAGTTTTCCGGACAGGGTATATTCACCCCTCCACTTT.

The DNA for the CDR3 is TGCGCCAGCAGCTTGGTTGAGGGTTCAATATTTGGAGAGACCCAGTACTTC. Translation: CASSLVEGSIFGETQYF. The rearrangement joins TRBV5-1 to TRBJ2-5; D might be TRBD2 (5 bases). Trimming took 0 bases from V and 4 from J, leaving 19 bases between them. The CDR3 runs 17 residues. CDR1 is SGHRS, CDR2 YFSETQ, per germline.

CDR3 in DNA: TGTGCCAGCAGCGTAGGCAGGACAGGGGGGTACTACGAGCAGTACTTC. Amino acid sequence: CASSVGRTGGYYEQYF. The chain has TRBV9 and TRBJ2-7; 10 bases are shared with TRBD1. Germline CDR1 SGDLS, CDR2 YYNGEE. This CDR3 is built from 16 residues. V trimming: 0 bases; J trimming: 3 bases; junction bases outside the gene matches: 6.

V is TRBV4-1 and J is TRBJ2-7; 9 bases are a match to TRBD1. The ends lost 3 bases at V and 2 bases at J; junction bases unmatched: 8. The CDR3 contains 16 residues. Germline V lookup: CDR1 MGHRA, CDR2 YSYEKL. As DNA, the CDR3 is TGCGCCAGCAGCCACCCTGGACAGGGGCCCACCTACGAGCAGTACTTC. Translating it yields CASSHPGQGPTYEQYF.

V usage is TRBV5-1 and J usage is TRBJ2-2, with TRBD2 matching over 9 bases. V dropped 2 bases and J dropped 1; count of bases not matched to a gene: 6. Looked up from germline, CDR1 is SGHRS and CDR2 is YFSETQ. The CDR3 loop spans 17 amino acids. The DNA of the CDR3 is TGCGCCAGCAGCTTTTCCCTAGCGGGAAAGAACACCGGGGAGCTGTTTTTT. Its translation is CASSFSLAGKNTGELFF.

The gene calls are TRBV5-1 and TRBJ2-2; tentatively, D is TRBD2 (5 bases). Per the germline V gene, CDR1 is SGHRS and CDR2 is YFSETQ. The CDR3 sequence is 14 residues long. V lost 4 bases and J lost 2, with 9 bases in between. The CDR3 is CASSLATNTGELFF. The CDR3 DNA reads TGCGCCAGCAGCCTAGCTACTAACACCGGGGAGCTGTTTTTT.

V and J are TRBV10-1 and TRBJ2-5; TRBD2 aligns across 10 bases. The germline V gene encodes CDR1 WNHNN and CDR2 SYGVQD (reference sequence). The CDR3 length is 13 residues. J gave up 5 bases and V 6 bases, and 3 bases lay outside the gene matches. This CDR3 reads CASSAGLAETQYF. DNA of the CDR3: TGCGCCAGCAGCGCGGGACTAGCGGAGACCCAGTACTTC.

The CDR3 nucleotides read TGTGCCAGCAGCGCTGACAGGGGACATCAGCCCCAGCATTTT. This encodes CASSADRGHQPQHF. This chain uses TRBV7-9 with TRBJ1-5; 8 bases match TRBD1. CDR1 is SEHNR, CDR2 FQNEAQ, per germline (reference sequence). V gave up 5 bases and J gave up 5 bases; unmatched junction bases: 5. The CDR3 runs to 14 residues. The variable domain in full, with the rest retrieved from reference TRBV7-9 and TRBJ1-5, is DTGVSQNPRHKITKRGQNVTFRCDPISEHNRLYWYRQTLGQGPEFLTYFQNEAQLEKSRLLSDRFSAERPKGSFSTLEIQRTEQGDSAMYLCASSADRGHQPQHFGDGTRLSIL.

The genes are TRBV18 and TRBJ2-7; 7 nucleotides agree with TRBD1. Trimming took 3 bases from V and 6 from J; bases not matched to a gene: 5. The CDR3 extends over 13 amino acids. Germline loops: CDR1 KGHSH, CDR2 LQKENI. CDR3 sequence (DNA): TGTGCCAGCTCACCGACAGGGTTGGGCGAGCAGTACTTC. Encoded protein: CASSPTGLGEQYF.

The V call is TRBV7-9, the J call TRBJ2-7; D is ambiguous. V was shortened by 6 bases and J by 5 bases, with 17 bases between the two germline ends. CDR3 length: 14 residues. The germline gives CDR1 SEHNR, CDR2 FQNEAQ (reference sequence). The CDR3 DNA reads as TGTGCCAGCAGTGATACAATTCGTATCCACGAGCAGTACTTC. Translation: CASSDTIRIHEQYF.

V is TRBV7-9 and J is TRBJ2-7; TRBD2 aligns across 8 bases. Germline CDR1 reads SEHNR; CDR2 reads FQNEAQ (reference sequence). The CDR3 consists of 14 residues. Trimming at V came to 5 bases and at J to 5 bases, leaving 8 bases not matched to a gene. The CDR3 is CASSPPGLVDEQYF. The CDR3 region has the DNA TGTGCCAGCAGCCCCCCGGGACTAGTCGACGAGCAGTACTTC.

The V gene is TRBV19, the J gene TRBJ2-3; weak D call: TRBD2 (6 bases). The germline V gene encodes CDR1 LNHDA and CDR2 SQIVND (reference sequence). The CDR3 spans 14 residues. V lost 10 bases and J 4 bases, leaving 18 bases between the germline ends. The CDR3 loop reads CATTGGRIADTQYF. The CDR3 DNA reads as TGTGCCACTACCGGAGGGAGGATCGCAGATACGCAGTATTTT. The full variable domain, completed using reference TRBV19 and TRBJ2-3, is DGGITQSPKYLFRKEGQNVTLSCEQNLNHDAMYWYRQDPGQGLRLIYYSQIVNDFQKGDIAEGYSVSREKKESFPLTVTSAQKNPTAFYLCATTGGRIADTQYFGPGTRLTVL.

The chain has TRBV6-1 and TRBJ1-4; D is possibly TRBD1 (6 bases). The CDR3 is 13 amino acids. CDR1 and CDR2 from the germline V gene are MNHNS and SASEGT. The V end lost 3 bases, the J end lost 15 bases, and 17 bases lay between the germline ends. The DNA for the CDR3 is TGTGCCAGCAGTGACAGGGGAATGAAAAATTTGTTTTTT. As protein: CASSDRGMKNLFF.

The rearrangement joins TRBV7-6 to TRBJ2-7, with D tentatively TRBD1 (6 bases). Germline V CDR1 and CDR2: SGHVS, FNYEAQ. The CDR3 length is 13 residues. V lost 4 bases and J 0 bases, leaving 7 bases between the germline ends. The CDR3 is CASSWGHSYEQYF. CDR3 sequence (DNA): TGTGCCAGCAGCTGGGGACACTCCTACGAGCAGTACTTC.

V and J are TRBV4-1 and TRBJ2-1; 9 positions match TRBD1. Germline lookup yields CDR1 MGHRA and CDR2 YSYEKL. This CDR3 region has 15 residues. Trimming cost V 5 bases and J 8 bases; bases outside gene matches: 10. CDR3 nucleotide sequence: TGCGCCAGCAGCACCTCGGGACAGGGTGGCGATGAGCAGTTCTTC. It is translated as CASSTSGQGGDEQFF.

The J gene is TRBJ2-2, the V gene TRBV7-9; D uncertain. CDR3 length equals 16 residues. From germline, CDR1 is SEHNR and CDR2 FQNEAQ (reference sequence). Trimming removed 2 bases from V and 1 base from J, with 11 bases in between. The CDR3 is CASSLFRSQNTGELFF. DNA for the CDR3: TGTGCCAGCAGCTTATTCAGGTCGCAGAACACCGGGGAGCTGTTTTTT.

The CDR3 spells CASSYPPGTGLAEAFF. The CDR3 nucleotides are TGTGCCAGCAGTTACCCCCCCGGGACAGGGTTGGCTGAAGCTTTCTTT. The gene calls are TRBV6-6 and TRBJ1-1, with 9 bases identical to TRBD1. Germline V gene lookup returns CDR1 MNHNY and CDR2 SVGAGI (reference sequence). Trimming took 2 bases from V and 6 from J; bases not matched to a gene: 10. The CDR3 consists of 16 residues.

The chain has TRBV9 and TRBJ2-7; D is unclear. The germline V and J ends were trimmed by 0 bases and 0 bases, with 7 bases remaining between them. Germline assignment: CDR1 SGDLS and CDR2 YYNGEE. The CDR3 contains 14 residues. The CDR3 nucleotides are TGTGCCAGCAGCGTAGTCCCTAACTCCTACGAGCAGTACTTC. It specifies CASSVVPNSYEQYF.

This clone occurred once. V gene TRBV5-1 combines with J gene TRBJ2-5; tentative D call: TRBD2 (6 bases). With 2 bases removed from V and 5 bases from J, the gap between germline ends came to 10 bases. Germline V gene data show CDR1 as SGHRS and CDR2 as YFSETQ. The CDR3 covers 13 residues. CDR3 sequence: CASSFGGGETQYF. CDR3 coding DNA: TGCGCCAGCAGCTTCGGGGGTGGCGAGACCCAGTACTTC. The full variable domain, in which reference TRBV5-1 and TRBJ2-5 provide the parts outside the CDR3, is KAGVTQTPRYLIKTRGQQVTLSCSPISGHRSVSWYQQTPGQGLQFLFEYFSETQRNKGNFPGRFSGRQFSNSRSEMNVSTLELGDSALYLCASSFGGGETQYFGPGTRLLVL.

The chain combines TRBV13 with TRBJ1-6; 8 nucleotides align to TRBD1. This CDR3 comprises 13 residues. Germline CDR1 reads PRHDT; CDR2 reads FYEKMQ (reference sequence). With 2 bases clipped from V and 15 bases from J, the junction kept 6 bases outside the gene matches. In nucleotides, the CDR3 is TGTGCCAGCAGCTTAAGGGGACAGGAGAACCTCCACTTT. It specifies CASSLRGQENLHF.

This chain uses TRBV2 with TRBJ2-6; D is ambiguous. The germline V and J ends were trimmed by 11 bases and 4 bases, with 6 bases remaining between them. Germline CDR1 and CDR2: SNHLY and FYNNEI. This CDR3 is built from 11 residues. The CDR3 loop reads CARAGANVLTF. In nucleotides, the CDR3 is TGTGCCCGCGCAGGGGCCAACGTCCTGACTTTC.

V and J are TRBV30 and TRBJ2-7; D remains ambiguous. CDR1 is GTSNPN, CDR2 SVGIG, per germline (reference sequence). Trimming cost V 0 bases and J 4 bases, with 10 bases left between them. The CDR3 extends over 13 amino acids. The CDR3: CAWSVVAVYEQYF. Here the CDR3 DNA reads TGTGCCTGGAGTGTTGTTGCGGTATACGAGCAGTACTTC.

This chain joins TRBV7-2 and TRBJ2-7, with D possibly matching TRBD2 (6 bases). The germline V gene encodes CDR1 SGHTA and CDR2 FQGNSA. CDR3 length: 17 amino acids. Trimming stripped 5 bases from V and 1 base from J, with 21 bases between. The CDR3 protein is CASSLNPGTPFSYEQYF. CDR3 coding DNA: TGTGCCAGCAGCCTTAATCCGGGGACTCCTTTTTCCTACGAGCAGTACTTC.

V and J are TRBV6-5 and TRBJ2-7; 11 positions match TRBD1. V shed 3 bases, J shed 3 bases, and the junction held 7 bases outside the gene matches. Looked up from germline, CDR1 is MNHEY and CDR2 is SVGAGI. This CDR3 is 16 amino acids long. CDR3: CASSYSGQGAVYEQYF. The CDR3 DNA follows: TGTGCCAGCAGTTATTCCGGACAGGGGGCGGTCTACGAGCAGTACTTC.

The rearrangement uses TRBV6-4 and TRBJ2-1; a weak D match, TRBD2 (5 bases). The CDR3 runs 13 residues. The V gene's germline CDR1 is MRHNA and CDR2 SNTAGT. Trimming cost V 2 bases and J 7 bases, with 9 bases left between them. CDR3 protein: CASSDGERNEQFF. Written as DNA, the CDR3 is TGTGCCAGCAGTGACGGGGAGCGTAATGAGCAGTTCTTC.

Remarks on this clone: One junction end does not reproduce the germline sequence, and a read error may be involved. This chain connects TRBV6-1 to TRBJ1-4; 10 bases fit TRBD1. Germline CDR1 reads MNHNS; CDR2 reads SASEGT. CDR3 length equals 15 residues. This CDR3 reads CASREVGQGGEKLFF. CDR3 DNA: TGTGCCAGCAGAGAAGTAGGACAGGGGGGCGAAAAACTGTTTTTT.

This clone was picked up a small number of times. The V and J genes are TRBV29-1 and TRBJ1-1; the D is unclear. CDR1 and CDR2 (germline): SQVTM, ANQGSEA. Trimming took 8 bases from V and 1 from J, leaving 14 bases between them. The CDR3 consists of 13 residues. CDR3 sequence reads: CSQGRCTNTEAFF. The CDR3 bases are TGCAGCCAAGGCAGGTGTACGAACACTGAAGCTTTCTTT.

V and J are TRBV5-1 and TRBJ2-5; 13 bases map to TRBD2. Losses at the gene ends were 5 bases for V and 1 base for J; bases not matched to a gene: 5. Germline V CDR1 and CDR2: SGHRS, YFSETQ. The CDR3 spans 16 residues. CDR3 sequence (DNA): TGCGCCAGCAGTCAAAGACTAGCGGGGGGCCAAGAGACCCAGTACTTC. Residues: CASSQRLAGGQETQYF.

The rearrangement joins TRBV10-2 to TRBJ2-1; weak D call: TRBD2 (6 bases). Per germline, CDR1 WSHSY and CDR2 SAAADI. The V end lost 6 bases, the J end lost 10 bases, and 16 bases lay between the germline ends. The CDR3 length is 13 residues. For the CDR3, the DNA is TGCGCCAGCAGGCAGGACTACTTAGGCGAGCAGTTCTTC. Its translation is CASRQDYLGEQFF.

This chain's CDR3 is CASSLAGQGGEKLFF. The CDR3 DNA sequence: TGTGCCAGCAGCTTGGCGGGACAGGGGGGTGAAAAACTGTTTTTT. This chain joins TRBV5-6 and TRBJ1-4; 11 bases line up with TRBD1. Germline trimming cut 0 bases from V and 7 bases from J; bases unmatched to any gene: 2. CDR3 length: 15 residues. Germline CDR1 and CDR2: SGHDT and YYEEEE.